What follows are 26 T cell receptor beta chains derived from one specimen sequenced in a study of response to subunit inactivated influenza vaccine. MiXCR was run by TCRdb on the RT-PCR reads, yielding one entry per CDR3 protein. The repertoire holds about 540,000 distinct CDR3 sequences, with approximately 14% as singletons. The sequenced sample was PBMCs from blood, obtained approximately 13 days after vaccination. The receptors shown here come from a man aged 45-65 years who received an inactivated influenza vaccine.

The chain links TRBV5-1 to TRBJ2-2; D is ambiguous. The CDR3 length is 15 residues. Deletions cut 4 bases from V and 5 bases from J, with 15 bases between. The V gene's germline CDR1 is SGHRS and CDR2 YFSETQ. The CDR3 DNA is TGCGCCAGCAGCCCCCGCAGAGACGATACCGGGGAGCTGTTTTTT. It specifies CASSPRRDDTGELFF.

The table lists this clonotype with a few counts. The chain joins TRBV5-1 to TRBJ2-5, with 7 nucleotides matching TRBD1. The CDR3 is 16 amino acids. Germline values: CDR1 SGHRS, CDR2 YFSETQ. The junction had 10 bases not matched to a gene; V was cut back by 3 bases and J by 2 bases. CDR3 DNA sequence: TGCGCCAGCAGCTCCTCTGGACAGGCAGGACAAGAGACCCAGTACTTC. Protein sequence: CASSSSGQAGQETQYF.

The chain carries TRBV7-2 and TRBJ1-6; D ambiguous. This CDR3 is 16 amino acids long. The germline gives CDR1 SGHTA, CDR2 FQGNSA. V lost 4 bases, J lost 8 bases, and 18 bases lay in between. CDR3 nucleotide sequence: TGTGCCAGCAGCTCGGCCCCCTGGGATAAGGATTCACCCCTCCACTTT. The encoded protein is CASSSAPWDKDSPLHF.

CDR3 sequence: CASGRGTYEQYF. The CDR3, as DNA: TGTGCCAGCGGGAGGGGGACATACGAGCAGTACTTC. This sequence joins TRBV7-2 and TRBJ2-7; a possible D gene is TRBD2 (7 bases). V shed 8 bases and J shed 4 bases, with 12 bases lying between them. CDR1 SGHTA and CDR2 FQGNSA come from the germline V gene. The CDR3 loop spans 12 amino acids.

The DNA of the CDR3 is TGCAGTGCTAGGGACAGGCTTGGGTGGACTGAAGCTTTCTTT. Its protein is CSARDRLGWTEAFF. The chain joins TRBV20-1 to TRBJ1-1; 7 positions agree with TRBD1. The CDR3 runs to 14 residues. Germline V gives CDR1 DFQATT, CDR2 SNEGSKA (reference sequence). V lost 3 bases, J lost 5 bases, and 9 bases stayed unmatched.

The table lists this clonotype with a few counts. The chain is built from TRBV5-6 and TRBJ2-1, with 9 nucleotides matching TRBD1. The V segment lost 2 bases and the J segment 7 bases; nucleotides outside the gene matches: 7. The germline CDR1 and CDR2 sequences are SGHDT and YYEEEE. This CDR3 contains 15 residues. The CDR3, as DNA: TGTGCCAGCAGCTTTTCGGGACAGGGTGGAAATGAGCAGTTCTTC. It codes for CASSFSGQGGNEQFF.

This clonotype occurred many times. The V call is TRBV4-1, the J call TRBJ1-6; D uncertain. V lost 0 bases to trimming and J lost 0 bases, with 6 bases between them. CDR3 length equals 16 residues. Germline V gene data show CDR1 as MGHRA and CDR2 as YSYEKL. CDR3 sequence (DNA): TGCGCCAGCAGCCAAGAACGGAGCTCCTATAATTCACCCCTCCACTTT. It yields the protein CASSQERSSYNSPLHF.

This clonotype occurred a few times. The chain couples TRBV10-3 to TRBJ2-4, with D perhaps matching TRBD2 (5 bases). Trimming removed 4 bases from V and 3 bases from J, with 16 bases in between. The CDR3 is 16 residues long. Germline lookup yields CDR1 ENHRY and CDR2 SYGVKD. CDR3 sequence reads: CAISGGKDGDKNIQYF. CDR3 bases: TGTGCCATCAGTGGGGGTAAAGACGGGGACAAAAACATTCAGTACTTC.

V usage is TRBV6-1 and J usage is TRBJ2-3, with D possibly TRBD1 on 6 matching bases. V was pared by 6 bases and J by 3 bases, with 22 bases between. The germline V gene encodes CDR1 MNHNS and CDR2 SASEGT. The CDR3 spans 17 residues. The CDR3 region is CASRPRIARGVTDTQYF. The CDR3 DNA follows: TGTGCCAGCAGACCCCGCATCGCCAGGGGCGTTACAGATACGCAGTATTTT.

The sample holds many counts of this clonotype. The J gene is TRBJ2-3, the V gene TRBV7-9, with 8 bases that match TRBD1. Germline V CDR1 and CDR2: SEHNR, FQNEAQ (reference sequence). Trimming took 0 bases from V and 6 from J; bases not matched to a gene: 5. The CDR3 is made up of 15 amino acids. The CDR3 reads CASSLARTGTDTQYF. The CDR3 region has the DNA TGTGCCAGCAGCTTAGCGCGGACAGGGACGGATACGCAGTATTTT.

This clonotype was picked up many times. CDR3 nucleotides: TGTGCCAGCAGCTTAGCACAGGGGGCTTTTGAAAAACTGTTTTTT. It codes for CASSLAQGAFEKLFF. The J gene is TRBJ1-4, the V gene TRBV11-2; 9 nucleotides agree with TRBD1. CDR1 is SGHAT, CDR2 FQNNGV, per germline. This CDR3 spans 15 amino acids. V dropped 1 base and J dropped 7; count of bases not matched to a gene: 4.

The chain joins TRBV10-3 to TRBJ2-2; D could derive from TRBD1 or TRBD2 (5 bases each). The CDR3 is made up of 13 amino acids. CDR1 ENHRY and CDR2 SYGVKD come from the germline V gene. Trimming cost V 6 bases and J 4 bases, with 9 bases left between them. The CDR3 spells CAISGAPTGELFF. Here the CDR3 DNA reads TGTGCCATCAGCGGGGCTCCCACCGGGGAGCTGTTTTTT.

The chain has TRBV4-2 and TRBJ2-7, with D possibly TRBD2 on 5 matching bases. The CDR3 extends over 16 amino acids. Germline V gene sequence: CDR1 LGHNA, CDR2 YNFKEQ. V lost 0 bases, J lost 0 bases, and 12 bases lay in between. The CDR3: CASSQDTREISYEQYF. CDR3 nucleotide sequence: TGTGCCAGCAGCCAAGATACTAGAGAAATCTCCTACGAGCAGTACTTC.

This chain joins TRBV20-1 and TRBJ2-3; no clear D gene. The CDR3 runs 11 residues. Looked up from germline, CDR1 is DFQATT and CDR2 is SNEGSKA (reference sequence). V gave up 5 bases and J gave up 10 bases, with 13 bases separating them. CDR3 amino acids: CSADSPSPQYF. The CDR3 DNA reads as TGCAGTGCTGACTCACCCTCCCCGCAGTATTTT.

This clonotype was seen more than once but under ten times. The chain employs TRBV5-1 and TRBJ2-7; D is tentatively TRBD1 or TRBD2 (5 bases each). The germline V gene has CDR1 SGHRS and CDR2 YFSETQ. This CDR3 is 15 amino acids long. V was cut by 5 bases and J by 3 bases, with 18 bases left in between. The CDR3: CASRDRDGIFYEQYF. The CDR3 DNA reads as TGCGCCAGCAGAGACCGGGACGGTATCTTCTACGAGCAGTACTTC.

The chain employs TRBV20-1 and TRBJ2-1; D gene unclear. V dropped 6 bases and J dropped 0 bases, with 18 bases sitting between them. The CDR3 length is 16 residues. From germline, CDR1 is DFQATT and CDR2 SNEGSKA (reference sequence). The CDR3 protein is CSATHKLESSYNEQFF. Written as DNA, the CDR3 is TGCAGTGCGACCCATAAGTTAGAGAGCTCCTACAATGAGCAGTTCTTC.

This clonotype was seen more than once but under ten times. The rearrangement joins TRBV27 to TRBJ1-6, with unresolved D. Germline V gene lookup returns CDR1 MNHEY and CDR2 SMNVEV (reference sequence). The CDR3 spans 15 residues. V was cut by 6 bases and J by 4 bases, with 13 bases left in between. The CDR3 protein is CASRLQAGYNSPLHF. CDR3 sequence (DNA): TGTGCCAGCAGACTCCAGGCAGGTTATAATTCACCCCTCCACTTT.

For this clonotype: One junction end disagrees with the germline gene, perhaps due to a read error. The chain is built from TRBV19 and TRBJ1-1; 9 nucleotides agree with TRBD1. The CDR3 is made up of 14 amino acids. Germline V CDR1 and CDR2: LNHDA, SQIVND (reference sequence). CDR3 in amino acids: CASTLRTGDPYKLF. CDR3 bases: TGTGCCAGTACCCTTCGGACAGGGGATCCCTATAAGCTCTTT.

V usage is TRBV12-3 or TRBV12-4 and J usage is TRBJ2-3; 11 nucleotides align to TRBD2. CDR3 length equals 15 residues. V was clipped by 6 bases and J by 4 bases; unmatched bases: 6. CDR3 loop: CASSKLAGEPDTQYF. In DNA form, the CDR3 reads TGTGCCAGCAGCAAACTAGCGGGGGAACCAGATACGCAGTATTTT.

This chain links TRBV7-2 with TRBJ2-3; D possibly uses TRBD1 or TRBD2 (5 bases each). Germline CDR1 and CDR2: SGHTA and FQGNSA. CDR3 length: 15 amino acids. V gave up 5 bases and J gave up 0 bases, with 12 bases separating them. CDR3 protein: CASSNGGKSTDTQYF. The CDR3 region has the DNA TGTGCCAGCAGCAATGGGGGAAAGAGCACAGATACGCAGTATTTT.

This clonotype has only a few counts. The V call is TRBV7-8, the J call TRBJ2-7; 7 positions agree with TRBD1. From germline, CDR1 is SGHVS and CDR2 FQNEAQ. This CDR3 has 14 residues. Trimming at V came to 5 bases and at J to 3 bases, leaving 7 bases not matched to a gene. CDR3 nucleotide sequence: TGTGCCAGCAGCCCGCGGACAGGATTCTACGAGCAGTACTTC. Translated, it gives CASSPRTGFYEQYF.

The chain combines TRBV28 with TRBJ2-5; D gene uncertain. V was trimmed by 2 bases and J by 0 bases, leaving 7 bases between them. Germline values: CDR1 MDHEN, CDR2 SYDVKM. CDR3 length equals 14 residues. The CDR3 DNA follows: TGTGCCAGCAGTTTAGGCCGAAACCAAGAGACCCAGTACTTC. Its translation: CASSLGRNQETQYF.

This clonotype was found a few times. The chain employs TRBV14 and TRBJ2-7, with TRBD2 identical over 10 bases. Germline V gene lookup returns CDR1 SGHDN and CDR2 FVKESK. The CDR3 extends over 15 amino acids. With 6 bases clipped from V and 0 bases from J, the junction kept 5 bases outside the gene matches. The CDR3 loop is CASRLTSGDSYEQYF. For the CDR3, the DNA is TGTGCCAGCAGGCTTACTAGCGGGGACTCCTACGAGCAGTACTTC.

CDR3: CASRKAAGGGDTQYF. The DNA of the CDR3 is TGTGCCAGCAGGAAAGCGGCAGGGGGAGGGGATACGCAGTATTTT. V usage is TRBV3-1 and J usage is TRBJ2-3; D might be TRBD1 or TRBD2, each matching 7 bases. V lost 6 bases to trimming and J lost 6 bases, with 19 bases between them. CDR1 LGHDT and CDR2 YNNKEL come from the germline V gene (reference sequence). The CDR3 has 15 amino acids.

V usage is TRBV4-1 and J usage is TRBJ2-7, with TRBD1 identical over 10 bases. The CDR3 is 14 amino acids. Trimming removed 2 bases from V and 6 bases from J; junction bases left unmatched: 4. Germline CDR1 and CDR2: MGHRA and YSYEKL. CDR3 residues: CASSQTGQGSEQYF. CDR3 in DNA: TGCGCCAGCAGCCAAACGGGACAGGGGTCCGAGCAGTACTTC.

This chain links TRBV5-1 with TRBJ2-5; 9 bases line up with TRBD1. Germline V lookup: CDR1 SGHRS, CDR2 YFSETQ. V shed 3 bases, J shed 5 bases, and the junction held 2 bases outside the gene matches. The CDR3 has 13 residues. This chain's CDR3 is CASSWDRVETQYF. In nucleotides, the CDR3 is TGCGCCAGCAGCTGGGACAGGGTTGAGACCCAGTACTTC.